This T cell receptor beta chain was obtained from a study of CD8 T cells in Susac syndrome (dated by TCRdb to between 2019 and 2020). Background for the entire study: The study used repertoire sequencing to test whether antigen drove CD8+ T cell activation and differentiation in Susac syndrome.

On this clonotype itself: Its antigen is currently not known. Per-base qualities were not stored, and no clone one base away is much larger.

RNA was extracted with the RNeasy kit and about 0.45 to 1 ug was reverse transcribed using random hexamers. The immunoSEQ multiplex PCR assay, covering 54 Vbeta and 13 Jbeta segments, was used to amplify TCR beta CDR3 regions. To correct PCR amplification bias, a synthetic template baseline was used for both primer optimization and computational correction. The original pipeline was this. Reads were annotated to V, D and J genes according to IMGT and were analyzed with immunoSEQ Analyzer, with only productive sequences retained. Clonality was calculated as one minus the Shannon entropy normalized by log2 of the number of productive unique sequences. For each patient and control, public and private clones were evaluated among the 100 most prevalent clones. Susac-specific clones were defined as absent from healthy and MS cohorts, some 1,000 published viral clones and other ImmuneACCESS disease sequences. TCRdb redid the processing of the public reads, applying fastp at Q25 and MiXCR, and retained in-frame beta chains. Under each unique CDR3 protein, matching rows form one entry showing the most common genes and DNA. In this record, the V and J calls reflect TCRdb's handling and not the investigators' own analysis. For this sample the table gives fewer than 150,000 distinct CDR3 sequences, of which 85% to 95% were detected only once. The top ten hold about 0.096% of the sample.

General conclusions and limits of the study: The number of individuals in the TCR sequencing and HLA analysis was acknowledged as relatively small.

V and J are truncated by 5 bases and 4 bases respectively, leaving an intervening sequence of 11 bases. From the germline V gene, CDR1 is MNHEY and CDR2 is SVGEGT. The CDR3, cysteine through phenylalanine, is 13 amino acids long. The kept DNA is CDR3 alone, 39 bases in frame from the first base. Peripheral blood CD8+ and CD4+ T cells from healthy donors, Susac syndrome patients and multiple sclerosis patients were profiled by high-throughput TCR beta sequencing. Treatment-naive patients with stable or active relapsing-remitting disease fulfilling revised McDonald criteria were used as multiple sclerosis controls. Bulk CD8+ and CD4+ T cells were purified by magnetic negative isolation, while CD8+ TEMRA cells were enriched using FACS. Blood was drawn into EDTA tubes, processed within 24 hours, and PBMCs were isolated by density gradient centrifugation. PBMCs destined for TCR sequencing were cryopreserved in liquid nitrogen and later thawed in a 37 °C water bath. The sorted or isolated CD4+, CD8+ and CD8+ TEMRA cells reached a purity of at least 90%.

What was sequenced was CD4+ T cells from PBMCs. The rearrangement combines TRBV6-2 or TRBV6-3 with TRBJ2-5; the best D guess is TRBD2, with 5 bases matching. The sequence was collected from a human donor with multiple sclerosis. The CDR3 has the sequence CASSIIRGETQYF. The nucleotides read TGTGCCAGCAGTATAATACGGGGAGAGACCCAGTACTTC.